These 8 T cell receptor beta chains originate from one sample sequenced in a study of Tregs in tolerant kidney transplant recipients. Mixed chimerism was transient after nonmyeloablative marrow transplants from related graft donors. TCRdb's copy holds only in-frame clones and misses some; the assay was immunoSEQ multiplex PCR. Seen here are some 50,000 clones, around 90% observed once, and the top ten hold around a sixth. Sample: CD8+ T cells from blood (PBMCs), taken 12 months after the transplant. Receptors originate from a human patient who received a combined kidney and bone marrow transplant. Some T cells may be graft donor cells.

Written as DNA, the CDR3 is TGTGCCTGGAGTGTCAACGGCGAGCAGTACTTC. Translating gives CAWSVNGEQYF. The rearrangement joins TRBV30 to TRBJ2-7; D uncertain. Germline CDR1 GTSNPN, CDR2 SVGIG (reference sequence). This CDR3 comprises 11 residues. Between the trimmed V and J ends, which lost 0 bases and 6 bases, there was a span of 6 bases.

The chain is built from TRBV19 and TRBJ1-2; possible D gene TRBD1, 5 bases. Germline CDR1 and CDR2: LNHDA and SQIVND (reference sequence). Trimming cost V 3 bases and J 4 bases, with 18 bases left between them. The CDR3 length is 16 residues. The CDR3 loop is CASSIGGDAARYGYTF. The CDR3 nucleotides read TGTGCCAGTAGTATCGGGGGGGACGCGGCTCGCTATGGCTACACCTTC.

The chain couples TRBV18 to TRBJ2-2, with 13 bases aligning to TRBD2. Germline V gene sequence: CDR1 KGHSH, CDR2 LQKENI. With 0 bases clipped from V and 4 bases from J, the junction kept 5 bases outside the gene matches. The CDR3 contains 18 residues. The CDR3 loop reads CASSPPGLAGVFTGELFF. The CDR3 nucleotides are TGTGCCAGCTCACCACCAGGACTAGCGGGGGTCTTCACCGGGGAGCTGTTTTTT.

The chain has TRBV19 and TRBJ2-7; tentative D call: TRBD2 (5 bases). Per the germline V gene, CDR1 is LNHDA and CDR2 is SQIVND (reference sequence). The CDR3 totals 15 residues. Deletions cut 2 bases from V and 1 base from J, with 12 bases between. Here the CDR3 reads CASSITGAASYEQYF. Written as DNA, the CDR3 is TGTGCCAGTAGTATAACTGGAGCGGCGTCCTACGAGCAGTACTTC.

This clone has just one count. The V gene is TRBV12-5, the J gene TRBJ1-1; a weak D match, TRBD1 (6 bases). CDR1 is LGHNT, CDR2 FRNRAP, per germline. The CDR3 extends over 13 amino acids. V was trimmed by 7 bases and J by 1 base, leaving 10 bases between them. The CDR3 reads CASALGGNTEAFF. DNA for the CDR3: TGTGCTAGTGCCCTAGGGGGGAACACTGAAGCTTTCTTT.

As DNA, the CDR3 is TGTGCCAGTAGTATAACAGGGTGGAATTCACCCCTCCACTTT. Translated, it gives CASSITGWNSPLHF. The J gene is TRBJ1-6, the V gene TRBV19; D perhaps matches TRBD1 (6 bases). V lost 2 bases to trimming and J lost 7 bases, with 9 bases between them. Germline CDR1 is LNHDA and CDR2 is SQIVND (reference sequence). The CDR3 spans 14 residues.

The table lists this clone with a few counts. The chain carries TRBV11-2 and TRBJ2-1; no reliable D call. Germline V gene data show CDR1 as SGHAT and CDR2 as FQNNGV. This CDR3 is 16 amino acids long. Trimming shortened V by 0 bases and J by 3 bases, and 12 bases separated the two germline ends. The CDR3 DNA follows: TGTGCCAGCAGCTTAGAGAGACTCCCCGGCTACAATGAGCAGTTCTTC. It specifies CASSLERLPGYNEQFF.

This sequence joins TRBV11-2 and TRBJ2-3, with 7 bases fitting TRBD1. The CDR3 has 18 residues. Trimming removed 5 bases from V and 6 bases from J; junction bases left unmatched: 20. CDR1 is SGHAT, CDR2 FQNNGV, per germline. CDR3 amino acids: CASSPGGRPVTKWDTQYF. In DNA, the CDR3 is TGTGCCAGCAGCCCAGGGGGTCGTCCGGTGACGAAGTGGGATACGCAGTATTTT.